This T cell receptor (beta chain) was obtained from a study of shared clonotypes between healthy human individuals. Looked up from germline, CDR1 is MDHEN and CDR2 is SYDVKM. The CDR3 extends over 15 amino acids. J gave up 7 bases and V 5 bases, and 8 bases lay outside the gene matches. Evenly divided among several immunoSEQ plates was the genomic DNA of each subset. This table comes from immunoSEQ multiplex PCR, and its TCRdb copy is limited to in-frame clones, with some not included. The table has about 2.3 million clones, more than 80% seen once. Healthy adults negative for HIV, lacking recent acute infections or vaccinations, served as donors.

The chain has TRBV28 and TRBJ1-1; 12 nucleotides align to TRBD1. The sequencing sample was made of naive CD4+ T cells from PBMCs. Subset indicated: CD45RA+ positively selected. The clonotype comes from a man younger than 35 in good health. Some clones in this sample may be carry-over from other donors' samples. This CDR3 is CASSPGGQGAGEAFF. The CDR3 DNA follows: TGTGCCAGCAGTCCGGGGGGACAGGGGGCCGGTGAAGCTTTCTTT.